Following are 10 T cell receptor beta chains from one sample sequenced in a study of technical replicates of blood from a few donors. Sequencing used immunoSEQ multiplex PCR; TCRdb keeps in-frame clones, though not all of them. The table records some 15,000 clones, 80% to 85% of them present only once. The sequenced sample consisted of PBMCs. All receptors come from a human donor in good health.

The rearrangement links TRBV30 to TRBJ2-1; possible D gene TRBD2, 5 bases. This CDR3 spans 11 amino acids. The germline V gene encodes CDR1 GTSNPN and CDR2 SVGIG (reference sequence). Trimming took off 2 bases at V and 12 bases at J, with 11 bases between the two ends. Here the CDR3 reads CAWSSRAGQFF. The CDR3 bases are TGTGCCTGGAGTTCAAGGGCGGGGCAGTTCTTC.

This clone appeared a few times. The chain employs TRBV30 and TRBJ1-5, with 9 positions matching TRBD1. J lost 7 bases, V lost 2 bases, and 3 bases had no gene match. Looked up from germline, CDR1 is GTSNPN and CDR2 is SVGIG (reference sequence). CDR3 length equals 13 residues. As DNA, the CDR3 is TGTGCCTGGAGTCAGGGACAGGGACAGCCCCAGCATTTT. Its protein is CAWSQGQGQPQHF.

DNA for the CDR3: TGTGCCAGCAGCCAGGACAGCTACTTCACAGATACGCAGTATTTT. This codes for CASSQDSYFTDTQYF. This chain uses TRBV11-2 with TRBJ2-3, with D possibly matching TRBD1 (6 bases). The V gene lost 5 bases and the J gene lost 2 bases, with 14 bases spanning the gap. Germline-derived CDR1 and CDR2 are SGHAT and FQNNGV. CDR3 length equals 15 residues.

The chain joins TRBV2 to TRBJ2-7; 12 nucleotides match TRBD2. V lost 8 bases to trimming and J lost 0 bases; unmatched junction nucleotides: 2. The CDR3 covers 14 residues. Germline values: CDR1 SNHLY, CDR2 FYNNEI. The CDR3 DNA is TGTGCCAGCGGGACTAGCGGGCCCTCCTACGAGCAGTACTTC. Translated: CASGTSGPSYEQYF.

V is TRBV27 and J is TRBJ2-1; maybe TRBD2 (5 bases). Trimming left V 5 bases short and J 6 bases short, with 11 bases between. CDR3 length equals 13 residues. CDR1 is MNHEY, CDR2 SMNVEV, per germline (reference sequence). This CDR3 reads CASSTSSSNEQFF. For the CDR3, the DNA is TGTGCCAGCAGTACATCTAGCTCCAATGAGCAGTTCTTC.

The J gene is TRBJ2-7, the V gene TRBV19; 8 bases are shared with TRBD2. Unmatched junction bases numbered 6, after V lost 6 bases and J lost 5 bases. Germline-derived CDR1 and CDR2 are LNHDA and SQIVND (reference sequence). The CDR3 covers 13 residues. CDR3 sequence (DNA): TGTGCCAGTAGCCTCGGGGGGGACAACGAGCAGTACTTC. The encoded protein is CASSLGGDNEQYF.

The V call is TRBV6-6, the J call TRBJ2-7; 8 bases line up with TRBD2. The CDR3 length is 14 residues. Germline V CDR1 and CDR2: MNHNY, SVGAGI (reference sequence). Trimming cost V 4 bases and J 3 bases; bases outside gene matches: 5. The CDR3 sequence is CASSSLTSGYEQYF. The DNA of the CDR3 is TGTGCCAGCAGTTCTTTAACTAGCGGCTACGAGCAGTACTTC.

This sequence joins TRBV6-1 and TRBJ1-2; 7 nucleotides align to TRBD1. The ends lost 7 bases at V and 5 bases at J; junction bases unmatched: 4. CDR3 length equals 12 residues. The germline V gene encodes CDR1 MNHNS and CDR2 SASEGT. In DNA, the CDR3 is TGTGCCAGCATTGGGACAGTATATGGCTACACCTTC. Amino acids: CASIGTVYGYTF.

The V and J genes are TRBV15 and TRBJ2-5; tentatively, D is TRBD1 (6 bases). Germline V gene lookup returns CDR1 LNHNV and CDR2 YYDKDF (reference sequence). The CDR3 length is 16 residues. V shed 1 base and J shed 3 bases, with 15 bases lying between them. The CDR3, as DNA: TGTGCCACCAGCAGAGGGGGGACATCTAATAAAGAGACCCAGTACTTC. It translates to CATSRGGTSNKETQYF.

The rearrangement links TRBV11-3 to TRBJ2-2; the D gene is possibly TRBD1 (6 bases). Germline V CDR1 and CDR2: SGHNT, YENEEA. Trimming took off 1 base at V and 4 bases at J, with 10 bases between the two ends. This CDR3 region has 15 residues. For the CDR3, the DNA is TGTGCCAGCAGCTTAGCGGACAGTGTCACCGGGGAGCTGTTTTTT. Translated: CASSLADSVTGELFF. The complete variable domain, with remaining parts taken from reference TRBV11-3 and TRBJ2-2, reads EAGVVQSPRYKIIEKKQPVAFWCNPISGHNTLYWYLQNLGQGPELLIRYENEEAVDDSQLPKDRFSAERLKGVDSTLKIQPAELGDSAVYLCASSLADSVTGELFFGEGSRLTVL.